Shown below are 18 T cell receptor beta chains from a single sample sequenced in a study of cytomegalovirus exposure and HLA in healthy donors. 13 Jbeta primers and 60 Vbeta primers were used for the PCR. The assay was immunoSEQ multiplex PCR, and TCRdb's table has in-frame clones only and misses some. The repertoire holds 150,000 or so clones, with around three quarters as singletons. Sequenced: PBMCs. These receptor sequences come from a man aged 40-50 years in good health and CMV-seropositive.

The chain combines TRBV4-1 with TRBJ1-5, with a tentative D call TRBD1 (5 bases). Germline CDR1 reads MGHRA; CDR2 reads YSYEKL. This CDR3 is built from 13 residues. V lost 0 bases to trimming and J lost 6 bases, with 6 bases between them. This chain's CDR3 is CASSQEQVQPQHF. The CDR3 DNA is TGCGCCAGCAGCCAAGAACAGGTTCAGCCCCAGCATTTT.

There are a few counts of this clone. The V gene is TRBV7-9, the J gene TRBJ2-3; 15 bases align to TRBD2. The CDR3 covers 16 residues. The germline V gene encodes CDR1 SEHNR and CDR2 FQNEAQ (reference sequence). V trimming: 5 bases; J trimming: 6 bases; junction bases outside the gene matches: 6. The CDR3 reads CASSPRTSGGADTQYF. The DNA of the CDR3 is TGTGCCAGCAGCCCCCGGACTAGCGGGGGGGCTGATACGCAGTATTTT.

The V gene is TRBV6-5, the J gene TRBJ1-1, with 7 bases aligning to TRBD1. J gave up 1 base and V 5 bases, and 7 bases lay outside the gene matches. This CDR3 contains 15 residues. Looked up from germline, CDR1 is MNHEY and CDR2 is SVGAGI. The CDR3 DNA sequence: TGTGCCAGCAGTCCCTCCGGGACAGAGAACACTGAAGCTTTCTTT. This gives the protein CASSPSGTENTEAFF.

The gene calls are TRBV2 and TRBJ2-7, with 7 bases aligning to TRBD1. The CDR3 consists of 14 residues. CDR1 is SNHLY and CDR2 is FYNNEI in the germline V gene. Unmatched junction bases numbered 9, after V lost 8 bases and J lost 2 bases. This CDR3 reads CASSSGTETYEQYF. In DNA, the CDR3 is TGTGCCAGCTCTAGTGGGACAGAGACCTACGAGCAGTACTTC.

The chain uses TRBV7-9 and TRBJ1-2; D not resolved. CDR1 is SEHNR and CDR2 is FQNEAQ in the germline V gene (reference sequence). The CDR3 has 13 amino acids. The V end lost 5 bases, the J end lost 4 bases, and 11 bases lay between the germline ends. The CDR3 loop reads CASSPAALYGYTF. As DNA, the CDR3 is TGTGCCAGCAGCCCAGCGGCTCTCTATGGCTACACCTTC.

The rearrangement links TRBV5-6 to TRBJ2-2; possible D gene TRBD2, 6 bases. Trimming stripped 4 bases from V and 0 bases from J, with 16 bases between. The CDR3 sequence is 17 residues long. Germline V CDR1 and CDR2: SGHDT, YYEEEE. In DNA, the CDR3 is TGTGCCAGCAGCCCCCCGCGACGGGGGACGAACACCGGGGAGCTGTTTTTT. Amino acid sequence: CASSPPRRGTNTGELFF.

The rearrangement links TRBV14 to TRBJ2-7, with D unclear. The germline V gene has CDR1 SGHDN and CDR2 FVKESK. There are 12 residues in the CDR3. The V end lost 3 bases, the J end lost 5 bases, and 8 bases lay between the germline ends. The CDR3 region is CASSHLYHEQYF. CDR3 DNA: TGTGCCAGCAGCCACCTATACCACGAGCAGTACTTC.

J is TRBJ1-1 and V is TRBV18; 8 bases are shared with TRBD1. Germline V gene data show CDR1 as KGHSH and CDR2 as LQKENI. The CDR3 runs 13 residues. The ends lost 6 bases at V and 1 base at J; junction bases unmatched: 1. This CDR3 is CASSTGGNTEAFF. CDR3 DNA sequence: TGTGCCAGCTCTACAGGGGGGAACACTGAAGCTTTCTTT.

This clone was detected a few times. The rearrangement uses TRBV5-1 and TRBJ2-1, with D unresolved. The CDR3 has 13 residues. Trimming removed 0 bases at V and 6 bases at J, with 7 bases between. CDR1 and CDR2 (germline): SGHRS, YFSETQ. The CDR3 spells CASSLGLVNEQFF. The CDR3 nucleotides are TGCGCCAGCAGCTTGGGCCTAGTCAATGAGCAGTTCTTC.

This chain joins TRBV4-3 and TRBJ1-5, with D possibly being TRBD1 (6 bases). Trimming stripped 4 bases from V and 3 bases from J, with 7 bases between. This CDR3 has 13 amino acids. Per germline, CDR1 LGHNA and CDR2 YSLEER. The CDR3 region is CASSRGPNQPQHF. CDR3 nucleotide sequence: TGCGCCAGCAGCCGGGGGCCCAATCAGCCCCAGCATTTT.

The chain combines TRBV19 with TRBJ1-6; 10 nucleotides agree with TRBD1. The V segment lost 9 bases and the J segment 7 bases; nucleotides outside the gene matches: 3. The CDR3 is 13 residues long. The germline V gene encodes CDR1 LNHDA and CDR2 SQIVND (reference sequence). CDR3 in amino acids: CASKGQGNSPLHF. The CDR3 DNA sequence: TGTGCCAGCAAGGGACAGGGGAATTCACCCCTCCACTTT.

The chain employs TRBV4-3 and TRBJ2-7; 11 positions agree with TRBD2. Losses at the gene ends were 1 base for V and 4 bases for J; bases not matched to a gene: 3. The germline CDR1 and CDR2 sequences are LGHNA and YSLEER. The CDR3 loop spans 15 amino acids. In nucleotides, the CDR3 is TGCGCCAGCAGCCAAGGACTAGCGGGACCTTACGAGCAGTACTTC. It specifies CASSQGLAGPYEQYF.

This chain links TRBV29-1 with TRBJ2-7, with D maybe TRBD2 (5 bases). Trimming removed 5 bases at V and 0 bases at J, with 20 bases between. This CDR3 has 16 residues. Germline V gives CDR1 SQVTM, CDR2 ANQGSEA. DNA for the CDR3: TGCAGCGTTTATGCGGGCGGACGTCCGAGCTCCTACGAGCAGTACTTC. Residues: CSVYAGGRPSSYEQYF.

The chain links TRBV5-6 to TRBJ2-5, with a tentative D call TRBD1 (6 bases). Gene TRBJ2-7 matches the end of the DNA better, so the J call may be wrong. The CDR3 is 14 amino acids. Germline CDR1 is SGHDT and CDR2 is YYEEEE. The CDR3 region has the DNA TGTGCCAGCAGCTTAGGACAGTTAACCTACGAGCAGTACTTC. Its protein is CASSLGQLTYEQYF.

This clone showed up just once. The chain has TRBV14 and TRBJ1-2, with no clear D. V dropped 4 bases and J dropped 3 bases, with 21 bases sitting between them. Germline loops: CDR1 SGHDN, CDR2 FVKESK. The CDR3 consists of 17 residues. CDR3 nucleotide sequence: TGTGCCAGCAGCCCCCGGGTTCGGGGTATCAGTGACTATGGCTACACCTTC. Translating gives CASSPRVRGISDYGYTF.

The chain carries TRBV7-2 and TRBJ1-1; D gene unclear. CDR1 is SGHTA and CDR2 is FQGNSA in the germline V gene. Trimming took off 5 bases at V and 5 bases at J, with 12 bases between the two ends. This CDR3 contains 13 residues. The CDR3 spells CASSRSGWTEAFF. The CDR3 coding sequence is TGTGCCAGCAGCCGATCGGGGTGGACTGAAGCTTTCTTT.

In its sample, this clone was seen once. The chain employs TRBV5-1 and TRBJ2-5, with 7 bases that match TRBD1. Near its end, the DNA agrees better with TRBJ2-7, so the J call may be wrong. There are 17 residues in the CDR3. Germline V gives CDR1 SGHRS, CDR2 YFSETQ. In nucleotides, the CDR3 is TGCGCCAGCAGCGGGGGCCTAGGGACAGCCTTTTCCTACGAGCAGTACTTC. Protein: CASSGGLGTAFSYEQYF.

For the CDR3, the DNA is TGTGCCAGCAGTCCGAGGCGAAATGAGCAGTTCTTC. This codes for CASSPRRNEQFF. The chain carries TRBV6-1 and TRBJ2-1; D is ambiguous. This CDR3 region has 12 residues. V lost 5 bases and J lost 7, with 9 bases in between. Germline values: CDR1 MNHNS, CDR2 SASEGT.